These T cell receptor beta chains were read from a single sample in a study of blood T cell repertoires in COVID-19. Here immunoSEQ multiplex PCR was the method, and the copy in TCRdb shows in-frame clones only, minus some. The table shows some 460,000 clones, with about nine tenths occurring only once. The sequencing input was PBMCs or T cells enriched from blood (not recorded which). The receptor source for this set is a young woman who had recovered from COVID-19. Each CDR3 is given with its conserved first and last residue. The order of the fields is D gene, J gene, V gene, clone size, CDR3 protein, CDR3 DNA. D genes are given only for firm matches. Clone size is not always given. Where it is, it says once, few, many or a class for expanded clones.

>-|TRBJ1-1|TRBV11-2|-
CASTPGGARNTEAFF
TGTGCCAGCACCCCCGGGGGAGCTAGGAACACTGAAGCTTTCTTT
>-|TRBJ2-5|TRBV5-1|few
CASSLALQTGTQYF
TGCGCCAGCAGCTTGGCCTTACAAACGGGGACCCAGTACTTC
>-|TRBJ1-2|TRBV18|-
CASSPAQGLYGYTF
TGTGCCAGCTCACCCGCACAGGGCCTCTATGGCTACACCTTC
>TRBD2|TRBJ2-7|TRBV19|-
CASSIEAGGYEQYF
TGTGCCAGTAGTATTGAGGCGGGGGGCTACGAGCAGTACTTC
>-|TRBJ1-1|TRBV5-4|-
CASSLKTAGNTEAFF
TGTGCCAGCAGCTTGAAAACAGCAGGCAACACTGAAGCTTTCTTT
>-|TRBJ1-4|TRBV11-2|-
CASSSLNGEKLFF
TGTGCCAGCAGCTCGCTTAACGGTGAAAAACTGTTTTTT
>TRBD1|TRBJ1-4|TRBV5-6|-
CASRDRPDEKLFF
TGTGCCAGCCGGGACAGGCCCGATGAAAAACTGTTTTTT
>-|TRBJ1-1|TRBV19|-
CASTGVEAFF
TGTGCCAGTACGGGAGTTGAAGCTTTCTTT
>-|TRBJ2-3|TRBV5-1|once
CASSLLRGYTDTQYF
TGCGCCAGCAGCTTGCTGCGGGGATACACAGATACGCAGTATTTT
>-|TRBJ1-2|TRBV12-3/TRBV12-4|-
CASSLTRGGYTF
TGTGCCAGCAGCCTGACCAGGGGCGGCTACACCTTC
>TRBD2|TRBJ2-1|TRBV4-2|-
CASSQAGGLDEQFF
TGTGCCAGCAGCCAAGCGGGGGGGCTCGATGAGCAGTTCTTC
>TRBD1|TRBJ1-2|TRBV19|-
CASSRTGNYGYTF
TGTGCCAGTAGTAGGACAGGGAACTATGGCTACACCTTC
>TRBD2|TRBJ2-5|TRBV9|-
CASSVGLAEKETQYF
TGTGCCAGCAGCGTAGGTCTAGCGGAAAAAGAGACCCAGTACTTC
>-|TRBJ2-2|TRBV28|few
CASSFRETGELFF
TGTGCCAGCAGTTTCCGGGAAACCGGGGAGCTGTTTTTT
>TRBD1|TRBJ1-2|TRBV3-1/TRBV3-2|-
CASSLSTGGYGYTF
TGTGCCAGCAGCCTATCGACAGGGGGGTATGGCTACACCTTC